The 11 T cell receptor beta chains below all came from one sample that was sequenced in a study of T-cell reconstitution after alpha-beta-depleted transplantation in children. A TCRbeta library incorporating unique molecular identifiers was prepared. Via MiXCR, TCRdb re-called the PCR reads, giving one row per CDR3 protein. This table has about 16,000 distinct CDR3 sequences, about 7.7% appearing once. This specimen consisted of PBMCs, mostly from graft donor cells, obtained 60 days after TCRalphabeta/CD19-depleted stem cell transplant. The receptors come from a boy in the first two years of life who had a stem cell transplant for Wiskott-Aldrich syndrome, so the T cells may come from the graft donor.

This clonotype was seen more than once but under ten times. The genes are TRBV7-9 and TRBJ2-1; possible D gene TRBD2, 6 bases. The CDR3 consists of 17 residues. Germline CDR1 SEHNR, CDR2 FQNEAQ (reference sequence). V dropped 5 bases and J dropped 0 bases, with 17 bases sitting between them. The CDR3 spells CASSLPGLFGSYNEQFF. The DNA for the CDR3 is TGTGCCAGCAGCCTGCCTGGACTATTCGGCTCCTACAATGAGCAGTTCTTC.

This clonotype occurred a few times. The gene calls are TRBV2 and TRBJ2-1; 10 positions agree with TRBD1. Germline V gene sequence: CDR1 SNHLY, CDR2 FYNNEI. The CDR3 has 15 residues. V gave up 5 bases and J gave up 2 bases; unmatched junction bases: 3. The CDR3, as DNA: TGTGCCAGCAGTCCCGGACAGGGGGCCTACAATGAGCAGTTCTTC. This encodes CASSPGQGAYNEQFF.

This chain joins TRBV10-3 and TRBJ1-1; no clear D gene. The V end lost 3 bases, the J end lost 0 bases, and 5 bases lay between the germline ends. Germline CDR1 ENHRY, CDR2 SYGVKD. The CDR3 totals 13 residues. The CDR3 spells CAISDMLNTEAFF. The CDR3 nucleotides are TGTGCCATCAGTGACATGTTGAACACTGAAGCTTTCTTT.

In this sample, this clonotype turned up many times. The chain joins TRBV5-1 to TRBJ2-7; 10 bases line up with TRBD1. The CDR3 length is 13 residues. Per the germline V gene, CDR1 is SGHRS and CDR2 is YFSETQ. The V gene end was trimmed by 4 bases and the J gene end by 3 bases; junction bases not matched to a gene: 1. The chain's CDR3 is CASSRDRGYEQYF. Written as DNA, the CDR3 is TGCGCCAGCAGCCGGGACAGGGGCTACGAGCAGTACTTC. Combining the CDR3 with reference TRBV5-1 and TRBJ2-7 gives the whole variable domain KAGVTQTPRYLIKTRGQQVTLSCSPISGHRSVSWYQQTPGQGLQFLFEYFSETQRNKGNFPGRFSGRQFSNSRSEMNVSTLELGDSALYLCASSRDRGYEQYFGPGTRLTVT.

V and J are TRBV3-1 and TRBJ2-7; possible D gene TRBD2, 5 bases. Trimming cost V 1 base and J 4 bases, with 14 bases left between them. This CDR3 comprises 15 residues. Germline lookup yields CDR1 LGHDT and CDR2 YNNKEL (reference sequence). CDR3 loop: CASSQVDYTFYEQYF. CDR3 sequence (DNA): TGTGCCAGCAGCCAAGTAGACTACACCTTTTACGAGCAGTACTTC.

By proportion, this clonotype is medium-sized. The J gene is TRBJ2-5, the V gene TRBV13; 7 bases line up with TRBD1. CDR3 length: 16 amino acids. Trimming removed 2 bases from V and 0 bases from J; junction bases left unmatched: 6. Per germline, CDR1 PRHDT and CDR2 FYEKMQ (reference sequence). The CDR3 loop reads CASSLWTGRYQETQYF. The DNA for the CDR3 is TGTGCCAGCAGCTTATGGACAGGACGGTACCAAGAGACCCAGTACTTC.

This clonotype came up many times. The chain recombines TRBV4-2 with TRBJ1-2; tentative D call: TRBD1 (5 bases). The CDR3 is made up of 15 amino acids. Germline V gene lookup returns CDR1 LGHNA and CDR2 YNFKEQ. V lost 1 base and J lost 7, with 16 bases in between. The CDR3 nucleotides read TGTGCCAGCAGCCAAGTCGCAGGGAATTCGTTTGGCTACACCTTC. This encodes CASSQVAGNSFGYTF.

Here the CDR3 reads CASSLRTRSNQPQHF. CDR3 DNA sequence: TGTGCCAGCAGTTTACGGACAAGAAGCAATCAGCCCCAGCATTTT. V usage is TRBV12-3 or TRBV12-4 and J usage is TRBJ1-5; D is possibly TRBD1 (5 bases). Trimming cost V 2 bases and J 1 base, with 9 bases left between them. CDR3 length: 15 residues.

By share, this clonotype counts as medium-sized (0.01 to 0.1%). The chain couples TRBV20-1 to TRBJ2-5; TRBD1 matches at 9 bases. CDR3 size: 14 residues. Trimming cost V 4 bases and J 4 bases; bases outside gene matches: 7. CDR1 DFQATT and CDR2 SNEGSKA come from the germline V gene (reference sequence). The CDR3 region has the DNA TGCAGTGCTACCGGGACAGGGTTTAGAGAGACCCAGTACTTC. Protein: CSATGTGFRETQYF.

This chain uses TRBV20-1 with TRBJ2-1; 8 positions agree with TRBD2. V was pared by 5 bases and J by 3 bases, with 12 bases of the junction left unmatched. CDR1 and CDR2 (germline): DFQATT, SNEGSKA (reference sequence). There are 16 residues in the CDR3. The CDR3 DNA reads as TGCAGTGCTTCCTCTCTGACTAGCGAAAACTACAATGAGCAGTTCTTC. Translation gives CSASSLTSENYNEQFF.

This clonotype was picked up many times. The chain is built from TRBV29-1 and TRBJ2-3, with D unclear. V dropped 4 bases and J dropped 2 bases, with 10 bases sitting between them. The CDR3 extends over 13 amino acids. The germline V gene has CDR1 SQVTM and CDR2 ANQGSEA. The DNA for the CDR3 is TGCAGCGTTGGACCGGACCTCACAGATACGCAGTATTTT. The encoded protein is CSVGPDLTDTQYF.